This T cell receptor beta chain was sequenced in a study of immune evolution from preneoplasia to lung adenocarcinoma. Across the whole study: HLA loss of heterozygosity: roughly 7.5% AIS, more than 14% MIA, over 30% ADC, none AAH. The study, taken as a whole, reports: Later-stage lesions seemingly showed higher T cell density and diversity than normal lung. From normal lung to invasive adenocarcinoma, top clone frequencies appeared to decrease.

CDR1 is SGHTA, CDR2 FQGNSA, per germline. V lost 5 bases to trimming and J lost 9 bases, with 11 bases between them. The CDR3 is made up of 12 amino acids. Regarding this clone: The antigen remains unidentified.

The method was immunoSEQ multiplex PCR; TCRdb's version includes in-frame clones alone and lacks a portion of them. The sample shows about 6,500 clones, 75% to 90% of them seen only once. Sequenced: FFPE lung adenocarcinoma in situ tissue. The clonotype comes from a donor of 70 years or more with lung adenocarcinoma. This chain joins TRBV7-2 and TRBJ2-1; D gene ambiguous. CDR3 in DNA: TGTGCCAGCAGCCGAACGTTTGCTGAGCAGTTCTTC. It specifies CASSRTFAEQFF.